The 29 T cell receptor beta chains below all came from one sample that was sequenced in a study of siplizumab effects on memory and regulatory T cells. The table came from immunoSEQ multiplex PCR; TCRdb's copy has only in-frame clones and leaves some out. This sample carries tens of thousands of clones, 94% of them seen once, and the ten largest clones take roughly 0.3%. Sequencing was done on a sample of non-Treg CD4+ T cells sorted from blood. The receptor source for this set is a human donor in good health.

This rearrangement joins TRBV28 to TRBJ2-3, with 9 bases identical to TRBD2. Germline V gives CDR1 MDHEN, CDR2 SYDVKM. This CDR3 has 16 amino acids. The junction had 8 bases not matched to a gene; V was cut back by 4 bases and J by 3 bases. CDR3 sequence reads: CASSSPGTSRTDTQYF. CDR3 DNA sequence: TGTGCCAGCAGTTCGCCCGGGACTAGCAGGACAGATACGCAGTATTTT. Variable domain in full (rest from reference TRBV28 and TRBJ2-3): DVKVTQSSRYLVKRTGEKVFLECVQDMDHENMFWYRQDPGLGLRLIYFSYDVKMKEKGDIPEGYSVSREKKERFSLILESASTNQTSMYLCASSSPGTSRTDTQYFGPGTRLTVL.

This rearrangement joins TRBV11-1 to TRBJ1-2, with D perhaps matching TRBD1 (5 bases). In germline, CDR1 is SGHAT, CDR2 FQDESV (reference sequence). V was pared by 5 bases and J by 2 bases, with 18 bases between. The CDR3 totals 16 residues. The CDR3 region has the DNA TGTGCCAGCAGCCCACGAGGGGCAGGGTCCAACTATGGCTACACCTTC. The encoded protein is CASSPRGAGSNYGYTF.

The J gene is TRBJ2-1, the V gene TRBV7-6, with D maybe TRBD1 (7 bases). CDR1 and CDR2 from the germline V gene are SGHVS and FNYEAQ. CDR3 length: 15 amino acids. Trimming removed 2 bases at V and 4 bases at J, with 12 bases between. The CDR3 protein is CASSLTQGGYNEQFF. DNA of the CDR3: TGTGCCAGCAGCTTAACCCAGGGGGGATACAATGAGCAGTTCTTC.

This chain connects TRBV11-1 to TRBJ2-2; TRBD1 agrees at 7 bases. This CDR3 is 16 amino acids long. CDR1 and CDR2 from the germline V gene are SGHAT and FQDESV (reference sequence). J gave up 6 bases and V 4 bases, and 11 bases lay outside the gene matches. In DNA form, the CDR3 reads TGTGCCAGCAGCTCAAGCCGGGACAGAAGACCCGGGGAGCTGTTTTTT. The encoded protein is CASSSSRDRRPGELFF.

CDR3: CASSNTGGISTDTQYF. Written as DNA, the CDR3 is TGCGCCAGCAGCAATACAGGGGGAATTAGCACAGATACGCAGTATTTT. The chain uses TRBV5-1 and TRBJ2-3, with TRBD1 matching 8 bases. Trimming removed 4 bases from V and 0 bases from J; junction bases left unmatched: 7. Germline CDR1 reads SGHRS; CDR2 reads YFSETQ. The CDR3 sequence is 16 residues long.

The CDR3 DNA reads as TGTGCCAGCAGCTTAGTCGGACAGGTAAGCACAGATACGCAGTATTTT. This encodes CASSLVGQVSTDTQYF. V usage is TRBV7-6 and J usage is TRBJ2-3, with 7 bases identical to TRBD1. V was pared by 1 base and J by 0 bases, with 4 bases of the junction left unmatched. The CDR3 spans 16 residues. CDR1 is SGHVS, CDR2 FNYEAQ, per germline.

This clone was picked up one time. The chain has TRBV18 and TRBJ2-2; D ambiguous. The V end lost 0 bases, the J end lost 2 bases, and 4 bases lay between the germline ends. The CDR3 loop spans 14 amino acids. In germline, CDR1 is KGHSH, CDR2 LQKENI. CDR3 nucleotide sequence: TGTGCCAGCTCACCACCCCCTAACACCGGGGAGCTGTTTTTT. Its protein is CASSPPPNTGELFF. Full variable domain (missing parts from reference TRBV18 and TRBJ2-2): NAGVMQNPRHLVRRRGQEARLRCSPMKGHSHVYWYRQLPEEGLKFMVYLQKENIIDESGMPKERFSAEFPKEGPSILRIQQVVRGDSAAYFCASSPPPNTGELFFGEGSRLTVL.

This clone was seen once. The rearrangement uses TRBV6-5 and TRBJ2-3, with D tentatively TRBD1 or TRBD2 (5 bases each). Trimming took 2 bases from V and 6 from J, leaving 12 bases between them. This CDR3 spans 14 amino acids. Germline values: CDR1 MNHEY, CDR2 SVGAGI. CDR3 DNA: TGTGCCAGCAGTTACGAAGGGGACGTGGATACGCAGTATTTT. It encodes CASSYEGDVDTQYF.

This chain connects TRBV18 to TRBJ2-5; no clear D. V gave up 2 bases and J gave up 5 bases, with 6 bases separating them. The CDR3 loop spans 12 amino acids. Germline V lookup: CDR1 KGHSH, CDR2 LQKENI. This CDR3 reads CASSPTRETQYF. The CDR3 DNA is TGTGCCAGCTCACCAACCAGGGAGACCCAGTACTTC.

This chain links TRBV7-9 with TRBJ2-2; D is ambiguous. This CDR3 comprises 13 residues. V was pared by 1 base and J by 5 bases, with 5 bases between. Germline CDR1 reads SEHNR; CDR2 reads FQNEAQ (reference sequence). CDR3 region: CASSLVQTGELFF. CDR3 in DNA: TGTGCCAGCAGCTTAGTACAGACCGGGGAGCTGTTTTTT.

This rearrangement joins TRBV30 to TRBJ2-4; the D gene is possibly TRBD1 (6 bases). The CDR3 totals 17 residues. Germline V gene sequence: CDR1 GTSNPN, CDR2 SVGIG (reference sequence). V gave up 0 bases and J gave up 4 bases, with 19 bases separating them. The CDR3 loop is CAWSVPRVRTAKNIQYF. The CDR3, as DNA: TGTGCCTGGAGTGTCCCCAGAGTGAGGACAGCTAAAAACATTCAGTACTTC.

J is TRBJ2-5 and V is TRBV4-1, with 8 bases identical to TRBD1. The J segment lost 4 bases and the V segment lost 4 bases, leaving 5 bases of the junction unmatched. CDR1 MGHRA and CDR2 YSYEKL come from the germline V gene. The CDR3 is 14 amino acids. The CDR3 region has the DNA TGCGCCAGCAGCCGTACAGGGGGTTCAGAGACCCAGTACTTC. As protein: CASSRTGGSETQYF.

The CDR3 nucleotides read TGTGCCAGCAGTGGAGCGGGACAGGGTTCAGATACGCAGTATTTT. Translated, it gives CASSGAGQGSDTQYF. J is TRBJ2-3 and V is TRBV28; TRBD1 matches 9 bases. V gave up 5 bases and J gave up 4 bases; unmatched junction bases: 7. This CDR3 spans 15 amino acids. Per germline, CDR1 MDHEN and CDR2 SYDVKM.

CDR3 in amino acids: CASSPGTINNEQFF. The CDR3 coding sequence is TGTGCCAGCAGCCCCGGGACTATCAACAATGAGCAGTTCTTC. The chain is built from TRBV7-2 and TRBJ2-1; TRBD2 matches at 7 bases. CDR3 length equals 14 residues. V shed 5 bases and J 5 bases; nucleotides not matched to a gene: 6. Per germline, CDR1 SGHTA and CDR2 FQGNSA.

This sequence joins TRBV5-6 and TRBJ2-2; D uncertain. Germline V CDR1 and CDR2: SGHDT, YYEEEE. Trimming left V 2 bases short and J 1 base short, with 9 bases between. The CDR3 sequence is 15 residues long. As DNA, the CDR3 is TGTGCCAGCAGCTTCCTCAGAGTGAACACCGGGGAGCTGTTTTTT. This encodes CASSFLRVNTGELFF.

The chain joins TRBV2 to TRBJ2-3; 14 bases line up with TRBD2. V dropped 7 bases and J dropped 3; count of bases not matched to a gene: 3. This CDR3 has 15 residues. Germline lookup yields CDR1 SNHLY and CDR2 FYNNEI. This chain's CDR3 is CASIRTSGGTDTQYF. The CDR3 bases are TGTGCCAGCATTAGGACTAGCGGGGGGACAGATACGCAGTATTTT.

The CDR3 spells CASSLLTGGAYNEQFF. CDR3 DNA: TGTGCCAGCAGCTTACTGACAGGGGGCGCCTACAATGAGCAGTTCTTC. The V call is TRBV7-3, the J call TRBJ2-1; the match to TRBD1 covers 10 bases. After removal of 2 bases from V and 2 bases from J, the junction contained 3 bases not matched to a gene. CDR3 length: 16 residues. In germline, CDR1 is SGHTA, CDR2 FQGTGA.

The rearrangement joins TRBV27 to TRBJ1-2; 9 bases fit TRBD1. Trimming cost V 5 bases and J 4 bases; bases outside gene matches: 5. CDR1 is MNHEY, CDR2 SMNVEV, per germline (reference sequence). The length of the CDR3 is 14 residues. The CDR3 here is CASSPGQGGYGYTF. DNA for the CDR3: TGTGCCAGCAGTCCGGGACAGGGAGGCTATGGCTACACCTTC.

This chain connects TRBV5-4 to TRBJ2-7; D is undetermined. This CDR3 region has 13 residues. The germline V and J ends were trimmed by 4 bases and 5 bases, with 13 bases remaining between them. The germline CDR1 and CDR2 sequences are SGHNT and YYREEE (reference sequence). Here the CDR3 reads CASSRASRDEQYF. In DNA, the CDR3 is TGTGCCAGCAGCCGGGCTTCCCGGGACGAGCAGTACTTC.

The chain employs TRBV5-4 and TRBJ1-1; 8 bases fit TRBD1. Unmatched junction bases numbered 10, after V lost 4 bases and J lost 5 bases. Germline V gene data show CDR1 as SGHNT and CDR2 as YYREEE (reference sequence). There are 15 residues in the CDR3. CDR3 DNA: TGTGCCAGCAGCATAAAGACAGGGGCGAGAACTGAAGCTTTCTTT. Translating gives CASSIKTGARTEAFF.

The V call is TRBV30, the J call TRBJ1-1; 8 bases match TRBD1. CDR3 size: 14 residues. From germline, CDR1 is GTSNPN and CDR2 SVGIG (reference sequence). After removal of 6 bases from V and 5 bases from J, the junction contained 11 bases not matched to a gene. CDR3 sequence: CACWTGRVGTEAFF. The CDR3 nucleotides read TGTGCCTGCTGGACAGGGAGGGTAGGGACTGAAGCTTTCTTT.

The chain joins TRBV6-6 to TRBJ1-2; unclear D gene. Trimming shortened V by 5 bases and J by 5 bases, and 12 bases separated the two germline ends. The CDR3 consists of 13 residues. CDR1 and CDR2 (germline): MNHNY, SVGAGI (reference sequence). The chain's CDR3 is CASSLALPYGYTF. The CDR3, as DNA: TGTGCCAGCAGTCTAGCCCTTCCATATGGCTACACCTTC.

The chain uses TRBV5-4 and TRBJ2-7; D is uncertain. Germline V lookup: CDR1 SGHNT, CDR2 YYREEE (reference sequence). The CDR3 contains 15 residues. V was shortened by 4 bases and J by 6 bases, with 20 bases between the two germline ends. The CDR3 DNA reads TGTGCCAGCAGCCCCCAAGGGCTCCCGCCCGGCGAGCAGTACTTC. Translation gives CASSPQGLPPGEQYF.

DNA of the CDR3: TGCGCCAGCAGCCCAGGACAGGGGGCCTACAATGAGCAGTTCTTC. Protein product: CASSPGQGAYNEQFF. This chain links TRBV4-1 with TRBJ2-1; 10 bases match TRBD1. The V and J ends lost 4 bases and 2 bases, in that order; junction bases with no gene match: 2. The CDR3 has 15 amino acids. CDR1 MGHRA and CDR2 YSYEKL come from the germline V gene.

The count of this clone is one. This chain connects TRBV21-1 to TRBJ2-7; the D segment call TRBD2 is taken from the table without a DNA check. TRBV21-1 is a pseudogene. The CDR3 has 15 amino acids. The CDR3 nucleotides are TGTGCCAGCAGCAACGAAGACCGGGGTCACTACGAGCAGTACTTC. It translates to CASSNEDRGHYEQYF.

The chain couples TRBV12-5 to TRBJ2-7, with D unresolved. V lost 0 bases and J lost 0, with 15 bases in between. This CDR3 is built from 17 residues. Per germline, CDR1 LGHNT and CDR2 FRNRAP. In DNA form, the CDR3 reads TGTGCTAGTGGTTTGGTAAGGTGGAGCCGAAGCTCCTACGAGCAGTACTTC. Translating it yields CASGLVRWSRSSYEQYF.

This rearrangement joins TRBV5-4 to TRBJ2-1; TRBD1 aligns across 7 bases. Germline-derived CDR1 and CDR2 are SGHNT and YYREEE (reference sequence). The CDR3 consists of 14 residues. V was pared by 4 bases and J by 4 bases, with 5 bases of the junction left unmatched. The CDR3, as DNA: TGTGCCAGCAGCCGGAACAGGGGATACAATGAGCAGTTCTTC. Its protein is CASSRNRGYNEQFF.

The chain couples TRBV7-2 to TRBJ2-3; 7 nucleotides match TRBD2. Per the germline V gene, CDR1 is SGHTA and CDR2 is FQGNSA. There are 14 residues in the CDR3. V lost 5 bases and J lost 2; bases outside the gene matches: 4. The CDR3 loop reads CASSNRDYTDTQYF. The CDR3 DNA reads as TGTGCCAGCAGCAACCGGGACTACACAGATACGCAGTATTTT. Together with reference TRBV7-2 and TRBJ2-3, the CDR3 gives the full variable domain: GAGVSQSPSNKVTEKGKDVELRCDPISGHTALYWYRQSLGQGLEFLIYFQGNSAPDKSGLPSDRFSAERTGGSVSTLTIQRTQQEDSAVYLCASSNRDYTDTQYFGPGTRLTVL.

The chain employs TRBV6-1 and TRBJ1-2; 8 bases are a match to TRBD1. The ends lost 1 base at V and 14 bases at J; junction bases unmatched: 12. Germline V CDR1 and CDR2: MNHNS, SASEGT. CDR3 size: 14 residues. The CDR3 protein is CASSEVENRGMGTF. The CDR3 DNA follows: TGTGCCAGCAGTGAAGTCGAAAACAGGGGGATGGGTACCTTC.